The rows below give T cell receptor beta chains drawn from one sample of a study of blood T cell repertoires in COVID-19. Data came from immunoSEQ multiplex PCR; TCRdb stores just in-frame clones and leaves some out. This repertoire shows a few hundred thousand clones, roughly nine tenths found once; its top ten account for 3%. The specimen was PBMCs or T cells enriched from blood (not recorded which). The receptor source for this set is a woman aged 25 to 39 who had recovered from COVID-19. CDR3s include the opening cysteine and the closing phenylalanine or tryptophan. Each record gives: clone size, D gene, V gene, J gene, CDR3 DNA, CDR3 protein. D genes are given only for firm matches. Some rows have no size entry. The others give once, few or many, or a class for an expanded clone.

.,.,TRBV12-3/TRBV12-4,TRBJ1-2,TGTGCCAGCAGTTTTACAGGGAGTAGCTACACCTTC,CASSFTGSSYTF
.,.,TRBV29-1,TRBJ1-4,TGCAGCGTTGAGCAGGGTCCTGGTGAAAAACTGTTTTTT,CSVEQGPGEKLFF
.,.,TRBV6-5,TRBJ2-4,TGTGCCAGCAGTCCGGACAACGGGAAAAACATTCAGTACTTC,CASSPDNGKNIQYF
.,TRBD2,TRBV7-6,TRBJ2-7,TGTGCCAGCAGCTTAGAACTAGCGGGGGCCTACGAGCAGTACTTC,CASSLELAGAYEQYF
.,.,TRBV3-1/TRBV3-2,TRBJ1-4,TGTGCCAGCAGCCCCCCGGGGGGAACTAATGAAAAACTGTTTTTT,CASSPPGGTNEKLFF
.,TRBD2,TRBV6-1,TRBJ2-7,TGTGCCAGCAGTGAAGATTGGGGACTAGCGAACTACGAGCAGTACTTC,CASSEDWGLANYEQYF
once,.,TRBV19,TRBJ1-2,TGTGCCAGTAGTAAGACAGTAGAAGGCTACACCTTC,CASSKTVEGYTF
.,.,TRBV5-4,TRBJ2-4,TGTGCCAGCAGCTCCGGGCGGGTGGACATTCAGTACTTC,CASSSGRVDIQYF
once,TRBD1,TRBV6-2/TRBV6-3,TRBJ1-1,TGTGCCAGCAGTTACTCGGACAGGAAGTCTGAAGCTTTCTTT,CASSYSDRKSEAFF
once,.,TRBV7-9,TRBJ2-2,TGTGCCAGCAGCCCCGTTACGAACACCGGGGAGCTGTTTTTT,CASSPVTNTGELFF
.,.,TRBV5-1,TRBJ2-3,TGCGCCAGCAGCCCAGGGGCCGGAGGTAGCACAGATACGCAGTATTTT,CASSPGAGGSTDTQYF
.,TRBD1,TRBV11-1,TRBJ2-2,TGTGCCAGCAGCCGGGGACAGGGGAACACCGGGGAGCTGTTTTTT,CASSRGQGNTGELFF
once,.,TRBV13,TRBJ2-2,TGTGCCAGCAGATCAGGGTACACCGGGGAGCTGTTTTTT,CASRSGYTGELFF
.,.,TRBV5-1,TRBJ2-7,TGCGCCAGCAGCGGAGATCACTACGAGCAGTACTTC,CASSGDHYEQYF
once,TRBD1,TRBV3-1/TRBV3-2,TRBJ1-2,TGTGCCAGCAGCCAAGATACAGGGGCCGGGAACTATGGCTACACCTTC,CASSQDTGAGNYGYTF
.,TRBD1,TRBV28,TRBJ2-7,TGTGCCAGCAGTTCTTCCCGGGACAGGGGAGGAGGGGTAGCGGTCGAGCAGTACTTC,CASSSSRDRGGGVAVEQYF
.,.,TRBV6-2/TRBV6-3,TRBJ2-7,TGTGCCAGCAGTTACTCGAGGGGGAGCGCTTACGAGCAGTACTTC,CASSYSRGSAYEQYF
.,.,TRBV14,TRBJ1-1,TGTGCCAGCAGCCAGGGCTACTTCACTGAAGCTTTCTTT,CASSQGYFTEAFF
few,TRBD2,TRBV6-5,TRBJ2-2,TGTGCCAGCAGTTACGGGCTAGCGGGGAACACCGGGGAGCTGTTTTTT,CASSYGLAGNTGELFF
.,TRBD1,TRBV18,TRBJ1-1,TGTGCCAGCTCACCATCCCGACAGGGGGGGTCGAGCACTGAAGCTTTCTTT,CASSPSRQGGSSTEAFF
.,.,TRBV28,TRBJ2-1,TGTGCCAGCAGTTTACCCCCCGGGCGGGCGAGCTCCTACAATGAGCAGTTCTTC,CASSLPPGRASSYNEQFF
.,.,TRBV6-6,TRBJ2-5,TGTGCCAGCAGCCCACCGGTGCAAGAGACCCAGTACTTC,CASSPPVQETQYF
.,TRBD1,TRBV13,TRBJ1-6,TGTGCCAGCAGCTCAGTATCGCAGGGGGTTAATTCACCCCTCCACTTT,CASSSVSQGVNSPLHF
.,.,TRBV5-1,TRBJ2-3,TGCGCCAGCAGCGCCCCCGGGGAGAGCACAGATACGCAGTATTTT,CASSAPGESTDTQYF
.,.,TRBV28,TRBJ2-7,TGTGCCAGCAGTTTTGGCGGCCTCGCTGCCTACGAGCAGTACTTC,CASSFGGLAAYEQYF
.,TRBD2,TRBV25-1,TRBJ2-1,TGTGCCAGCAGTGGGACTAGCGACCCTCACAATGAGCAGTTCTTC,CASSGTSDPHNEQFF
.,TRBD2,TRBV20-1,TRBJ2-7,TGCAGTGCGAGTCCCGAAGGACTAGCGGGGAGCTACGAGCAGTACTTC,CSASPEGLAGSYEQYF
.,.,TRBV5-1,TRBJ1-3,TGCGCCAGCAGCCCAACCGGGACAGGAAACACCATATATTTT,CASSPTGTGNTIYF
.,TRBD1,TRBV24-1,TRBJ2-3,TGTGCCACCAGTGATTTTCAGGGGGCCTTGGATACGCAGTATTTT,CATSDFQGALDTQYF
.,.,TRBV7-2,TRBJ1-5,TGTGCCAGCAGCTTAGTAGCGGGGGATGGTCAGCCCCAGCATTTT,CASSLVAGDGQPQHF
.,TRBD2,TRBV3-1/TRBV3-2,TRBJ2-7,TGTGCCAGCAGCCAAGATAGAAGGGCAGGCCCGGCCGGGCGGGGGAATTACGAGCAGTACTTC,CASSQDRRAGPAGRGNYEQYF
once,.,TRBV12-3/TRBV12-4,TRBJ1-1,TGTGCCAGCAGTTTAGATCAGTTCACTGAAGCTTTCTTT,CASSLDQFTEAFF
once,.,TRBV7-2,TRBJ2-3,TGTGCCAGCAGCCCCCTGGAGGGTGCAGATACGCAGTATTTT,CASSPLEGADTQYF
.,.,TRBV11-2,TRBJ1-3,TGTGCCAGCAGCTTTCAGTTGGCAGGTGGAAACACCATATATTTT,CASSFQLAGGNTIYF
.,.,TRBV6-5,TRBJ2-3,TGTGCCAGCAGAGTAGGACAGACAGATACGCAGTATTTT,CASRVGQTDTQYF
.,TRBD1,TRBV27,TRBJ2-7,TGTGCCAGCAGAAAAACCGGGACAGAGGAATACGAGCAGTACTTC,CASRKTGTEEYEQYF
.,TRBD2,TRBV5-4,TRBJ2-3,TGTGCCAGCAGCTTCGTTCTAGCGGGGGGGTTGGATACGCAGTATTTT,CASSFVLAGGLDTQYF
.,.,TRBV15,TRBJ2-7,TGTGCCACCCCTCAGATCCCTTTCCCTAGTTTATCGGCCTACGAGCAGTACTTC,CATPQIPFPSLSAYEQYF
.,.,TRBV28,TRBJ1-1,TGTGCCAGCAGTTTCCCCACACGGAACACTGAAGCTTTCTTT,CASSFPTRNTEAFF
.,.,TRBV7-9,TRBJ2-5,TGTGCCAGCAGCTTAGATGGCAGACAAGAGACCCAGTACTTC,CASSLDGRQETQYF
.,.,TRBV5-1,TRBJ1-2,TGCGCCAGCAGCTATACAGGGTTTGAGTATGGCTACACCTTC,CASSYTGFEYGYTF
.,TRBD1,TRBV29-1,TRBJ2-7,TGCAGCGGTTCGGACAGGGTTGGAGCCGAGCAGTACTTC,CSGSDRVGAEQYF
.,TRBD1,TRBV5-1,TRBJ1-1,TGCGCCAGCAACCCGGGACAGGGACTACTTCAGGGGAACACTGAAGCTTTCTTT,CASNPGQGLLQGNTEAFF
.,.,TRBV15,TRBJ1-1,TGTGCCACCAGCTCCCTCCGGGGGGCGGGGAACACTGAAGCTTTCTTT,CATSSLRGAGNTEAFF
.,TRBD1,TRBV27,TRBJ2-7,TGTGCCAGCAGTTTACGGTCAGGGGGCTACGAGCAGTACTTC,CASSLRSGGYEQYF
.,.,TRBV21-1,TRBJ2-1,TGTGCCAGCAGCAAAGAGGGTTTGGGGGAGGGCTTGGGCAATGAGCAGTTCTTC,CASSKEGLGEGLGNEQFF
.,TRBD1,TRBV27,TRBJ1-2,TGTGCCAGCACACGGACAGGGGACAGCTATGGCTACACCTTC,CASTRTGDSYGYTF
once,TRBD1,TRBV5-1,TRBJ2-1,TGCGCCAGCAGCTTCGGGACAGGGAACAATGAGCAGTTCTTC,CASSFGTGNNEQFF
.,.,TRBV6-2/TRBV6-3,TRBJ2-1,TGTGCCAGCAGCCTAACAGGCCTCACCCTAAATGAGCAGTTCTTC,CASSLTGLTLNEQFF
.,TRBD1,TRBV7-2,TRBJ1-1,TGTGCCAGCAGCTTGGGACAGATAATGAACACTGAAGCTTTCTTT,CASSLGQIMNTEAFF
few,TRBD2,TRBV4-1,TRBJ2-3,TGCGCCAGCACCCCAAGGCCTAGCGGCCGGGACGATACGCAGTATTTT,CASTPRPSGRDDTQYF
.,.,TRBV11-2,TRBJ1-1,TGTGCCAGCAGCTTAGGAAGGGGGGGTGAAGCTTTCTTT,CASSLGRGGEAFF
.,TRBD2,TRBV29-1,TRBJ2-7,TGCAGCGTTGTGGTGGGGGAGGGCCGCGGCGAGCAGTACTTC,CSVVVGEGRGEQYF
.,.,TRBV2,TRBJ1-1,TGTGCCAGCAGTGAATGGGGGGGTAGCACTGAAGCTTTCTTT,CASSEWGGSTEAFF
.,TRBD1,TRBV27,TRBJ2-1,TGTGCCAGCAAGGTTCTTCCGGGACAGGGCTCCTACAATGAGCAGTTCTTC,CASKVLPGQGSYNEQFF
.,TRBD1,TRBV5-1,TRBJ1-4,TGCGCCAGCAGCGATGGACAGGGGGGTGAAAAACTGTTTTTT,CASSDGQGGEKLFF
.,.,TRBV28,TRBJ1-2,TGTGCCAGCAGTTTACAGGGTAATGGCTACACCTTC,CASSLQGNGYTF
.,TRBD1,TRBV7-8,TRBJ1-5,TGTGCCAGCAGCCCTCCTGACAGGGGCAATCAGCCCCAGCATTTT,CASSPPDRGNQPQHF
.,.,TRBV6-5,TRBJ2-5,TGTGCCAGCAGTTACGGTTTTGGGGGCAATCAAGAGACCCAGTACTTC,CASSYGFGGNQETQYF